These 24 T cell receptor beta chains came from one sample sequenced in a study of blood T cell repertoires in COVID-19. Assay used: immunoSEQ multiplex PCR; TCRdb lists only in-frame clones, some missing. This repertoire shows roughly 70,000 clones, 88% found once; its top ten account for about 1.3%. The sample consisted of peripheral blood. Receptor source: a human donor in a cohort sampled during active COVID-19.

The J gene is TRBJ1-2, the V gene TRBV25-1; no definite D call. Between the trimmed V and J ends, which lost 0 bases and 4 bases, there was a span of 6 bases. There are 13 residues in the CDR3. CDR1 MGHDK and CDR2 SYGVNS come from the germline V gene. The CDR3 region has the DNA TGTGCCAGCAGTGAATACGGAGGCTATGGCTACACCTTC. It yields the protein CASSEYGGYGYTF.

This rearrangement joins TRBV2 to TRBJ2-2, with 7 bases matching TRBD1. V shed 6 bases and J 6 bases; nucleotides not matched to a gene: 7. CDR3 length equals 14 residues. In germline, CDR1 is SNHLY, CDR2 FYNNEI. This CDR3 is CASRGQPTAGELFF. DNA of the CDR3: TGTGCCAGCAGGGGACAGCCCACCGCCGGGGAGCTGTTTTTT.

The V gene is TRBV3-1 (or the pseudogene TRBV3-2), the J gene TRBJ2-3; 10 bases are shared with TRBD1. Unmatched junction bases numbered 7, after V lost 4 bases and J lost 6 bases. This CDR3 comprises 15 residues. Germline V CDR1 and CDR2: LGHDT, YNNKEL (reference sequence). DNA for the CDR3: TGTGCCAGCAGCCCTCGAGGGACAGGGGTCGATACGCAGTATTTT. This encodes CASSPRGTGVDTQYF.

The rearrangement links TRBV20-1 to TRBJ2-7; D is unresolved. From germline, CDR1 is DFQATT and CDR2 SNEGSKA (reference sequence). CDR3 length: 11 residues. The V gene lost 2 bases and the J gene lost 5 bases, with 7 bases spanning the gap. CDR3 sequence (DNA): TGCAGTGCTAGATATTTCGACGAGCAGTACTTC. Its translation: CSARYFDEQYF.

The V call is TRBV7-8, the J call TRBJ1-1; D is unclear. V lost 5 bases and J 3 bases, leaving 25 bases between the germline ends. This CDR3 spans 18 amino acids. Per germline, CDR1 SGHVS and CDR2 FQNEAQ. The CDR3 DNA is TGTGCCAGCAGCCCAAAGAGGTGGGTGTCTTGGGAGGACACTGAAGCTTTCTTT. Amino acid sequence: CASSPKRWVSWEDTEAFF.

The chain combines TRBV15 with TRBJ2-1; D possibly corresponds to TRBD2 (6 bases). The V and J ends lost 4 bases and 0 bases respectively, with 10 bases between them. Germline V gene sequence: CDR1 LNHNV, CDR2 YYDKDF (reference sequence). The CDR3 contains 15 residues. This chain's CDR3 is CATSTGTSSYNEQFF. CDR3 DNA sequence: TGTGCCACCAGCACCGGGACTTCCTCCTACAATGAGCAGTTCTTC. The complete variable domain, with remaining parts taken from reference TRBV15 and TRBJ2-1, reads DAMVIQNPRYQVTQFGKPVTLSCSQTLNHNVMYWYQQKSSQAPKLLFHYYDKDFNNEADTPDNFQSRRPNTSFCFLDIRSPGLGDTAMYLCATSTGTSSYNEQFFGPGTRLTVL.

V is TRBV11-1 and J is TRBJ2-7, with 9 positions matching TRBD1. The germline V gene has CDR1 SGHAT and CDR2 FQDESV (reference sequence). The V and J ends lost 6 bases and 3 bases, in that order; junction bases with no gene match: 6. This CDR3 is built from 14 residues. The CDR3 loop is CASSPGQGLYEQYF. The CDR3 DNA reads TGTGCCAGCAGTCCGGGACAGGGACTCTACGAGCAGTACTTC.

V is TRBV6-5 and J is TRBJ1-5; the D gene is possibly TRBD1 (5 bases). V shed 4 bases and J shed 0 bases, with 13 bases lying between them. CDR1 MNHEY and CDR2 SVGAGI come from the germline V gene. This CDR3 has 16 amino acids. The CDR3 loop reads CASSFGGTYSNQPQHF. For the CDR3, the DNA is TGTGCCAGCAGTTTCGGGGGTACATATAGCAATCAGCCCCAGCATTTT.

The chain has TRBV4-1 and TRBJ1-3; no clear D gene. Looked up from germline, CDR1 is MGHRA and CDR2 is YSYEKL. V lost 5 bases to trimming and J lost 0 bases, with 11 bases between them. The CDR3 runs 15 residues. The CDR3 coding sequence is TGCGCCAGCAGCTCCCGACTGACCTCTGGAAACACCATATATTTT. This translates into CASSSRLTSGNTIYF.

V and J are TRBV3-1 (or the pseudogene TRBV3-2) and TRBJ2-7; possibly TRBD1 for D (7 bases). Germline assignment: CDR1 LGHDT and CDR2 YNNKEL (reference sequence). The CDR3 length is 15 residues. The ends were cut back, 0 bases at V and 4 bases at J, with 13 bases in the middle. Here the CDR3 DNA reads TGTGCCAGCAGCCAAGACAGGGGGGCTGGATACGAGCAGTACTTC. Translation: CASSQDRGAGYEQYF.

This rearrangement joins TRBV6-2 or TRBV6-3 to TRBJ2-3; 7 bases line up with TRBD2. The ends lost 6 bases at V and 9 bases at J; junction bases unmatched: 6. Germline V CDR1 and CDR2: MNHEY, SVGEGT. The CDR3 is 12 residues long. The CDR3 here is CASSTGGDTQYF. CDR3 nucleotides: TGTGCCAGCAGCACGGGGGGAGACACGCAGTATTTT.

The chain is built from TRBV6-6 and TRBJ2-7, with D perhaps matching TRBD1 (6 bases). The CDR3 consists of 15 residues. V lost 4 bases and J 2 bases, leaving 15 bases between the germline ends. Per the germline V gene, CDR1 is MNHNY and CDR2 is SVGAGI (reference sequence). CDR3 nucleotide sequence: TGTGCCAGCAGTTTAACAGGGTTTGGTCCCTACGAGCAGTACTTC. The encoded protein is CASSLTGFGPYEQYF.

V and J are TRBV11-3 and TRBJ2-5; 9 bases fit TRBD2. Germline V gene data show CDR1 as SGHNT and CDR2 as YENEEA. The CDR3 runs to 15 residues. V dropped 1 base and J dropped 4; count of bases not matched to a gene: 4. In DNA, the CDR3 is TGTGCCAGCAGCTTAGCGGCGGGAGGGCCAGAGACCCAGTACTTC. This gives the protein CASSLAAGGPETQYF.

This clone showed up just once. The rearrangement uses TRBV12-3 or TRBV12-4 and TRBJ2-3; 7 nucleotides match TRBD1. J gave up 1 base and V 5 bases, and 0 bases lay outside the gene matches. The CDR3 spans 13 residues. The CDR3 DNA reads as TGTGCCAGCAGTACAGGGGGCACAGATACGCAGTATTTT. Amino acids: CASSTGGTDTQYF.

This chain uses TRBV10-3 with TRBJ1-2; 8 positions match TRBD1. With V trimmed by 4 bases and J by 6 bases, 4 bases remained unmatched. The CDR3 runs to 13 residues. The germline V gene encodes CDR1 ENHRY and CDR2 SYGVKD. The CDR3 is CAISATGGHGYTF. In nucleotides, the CDR3 is TGTGCCATCAGTGCTACAGGGGGACATGGCTACACCTTC.

V and J are TRBV7-9 and TRBJ1-2; 11 nucleotides match TRBD1. With V trimmed by 1 base and J by 2 bases, 9 bases remained unmatched. The CDR3 loop spans 18 amino acids. Germline assignment: CDR1 SEHNR and CDR2 FQNEAQ (reference sequence). CDR3 sequence reads: CASSLGGSGTGGNYGYTF. CDR3 nucleotide sequence: TGTGCCAGCAGCTTAGGAGGGAGCGGGACAGGGGGGAACTATGGCTACACCTTC.

V usage is TRBV4-1 and J usage is TRBJ2-3; tentatively, D is TRBD1 (5 bases). CDR1 is MGHRA, CDR2 YSYEKL, per germline. CDR3 size: 15 residues. V was shortened by 4 bases and J by 0 bases, with 11 bases between the two germline ends. The chain's CDR3 is CASSPRVASTDTQYF. The CDR3 nucleotides read TGCGCCAGCAGCCCCAGGGTAGCTAGCACAGATACGCAGTATTTT.

The CDR3 loop is CASSTFGRLAKNIQYF. CDR3 bases: TGTGCCAGCAGCACCTTTGGGAGATTAGCCAAAAACATTCAGTACTTC. This chain joins TRBV7-4 and TRBJ2-4; D is possibly TRBD2 (5 bases). The ends were cut back, 5 bases at V and 0 bases at J, with 14 bases in the middle. The CDR3 consists of 16 residues. Germline CDR1 is SGHVT and CDR2 is SQSDAQ.

The chain uses TRBV4-2 and TRBJ2-3; 9 bases align to TRBD2. The CDR3 runs to 17 residues. Germline-derived CDR1 and CDR2 are LGHNA and YNFKEQ. The J segment lost 1 base and the V segment lost 1 base, leaving 6 bases of the junction unmatched. The CDR3 DNA reads TGTGCCAGCAGCCAAGCGCAGGGCGGGAGGGGCACAGATACGCAGTATTTT. Residues: CASSQAQGGRGTDTQYF.

This chain links TRBV19 with TRBJ1-4, with D unclear. The V end lost 5 bases, the J end lost 4 bases, and 14 bases lay between the germline ends. This CDR3 is built from 15 residues. CDR1 is LNHDA, CDR2 SQIVND, per germline (reference sequence). CDR3 amino acids: CASSDGGHGNEKLFF. DNA of the CDR3: TGTGCCAGTAGTGACGGAGGTCACGGTAATGAAAAACTGTTTTTT.

The chain uses TRBV7-9 and TRBJ2-1, with 12 bases matching TRBD2. J lost 10 bases, V lost 6 bases, and 16 bases had no gene match. In germline, CDR1 is SEHNR, CDR2 FQNEAQ (reference sequence). The CDR3 runs to 17 residues. The CDR3 DNA follows: TGTGCCAGCAGGCCCCCCGCCACTAGCGGGAGGCGGGACGAGCAGTTCTTC. Residues: CASRPPATSGRRDEQFF.

CDR3 coding DNA: TGTGCCAGCACTCTAGCGAGCTCTGGAAACACCATATATTTT. It codes for CASTLASSGNTIYF. The chain combines TRBV6-1 with TRBJ1-3; no reliable D call. Germline loops: CDR1 MNHNS, CDR2 SASEGT. This CDR3 contains 14 residues. Between the trimmed V and J ends, which lost 7 bases and 0 bases, there was a span of 10 bases.

In this sample, this clone turned up once. The chain uses TRBV3-1 (or the pseudogene TRBV3-2) and TRBJ2-1, with D maybe TRBD2 (6 bases). Germline-derived CDR1 and CDR2 are LGHDT and YNNKEL (reference sequence). Trimming cost V 4 bases and J 5 bases, with 18 bases left between them. The CDR3 length is 16 residues. CDR3 DNA sequence: TGTGCCAGCAGCCGAAAATTACCGGGGGATAACAATGAGCAGTTCTTC. This sequence encodes CASSRKLPGDNNEQFF.

V gene TRBV9 combines with J gene TRBJ2-1, with D possibly being TRBD2 (6 bases). V lost 0 bases, J lost 4 bases, and 11 bases lay in between. The length of the CDR3 is 15 residues. Germline V lookup: CDR1 SGDLS, CDR2 YYNGEE. CDR3 sequence (DNA): TGTGCCAGCAGCGTAGGGGGTAGCGGATACAATGAGCAGTTCTTC. It encodes CASSVGGSGYNEQFF. The whole variable domain, filled in from reference TRBV9 and TRBJ2-1, reads DSGVTQTPKHLITATGQRVTLRCSPRSGDLSVYWYQQSLDQGLQFLIQYYNGEERAKGNILERFSAQQFPDLHSELNLSSLELGDSALYFCASSVGGSGYNEQFFGPGTRLTVL.